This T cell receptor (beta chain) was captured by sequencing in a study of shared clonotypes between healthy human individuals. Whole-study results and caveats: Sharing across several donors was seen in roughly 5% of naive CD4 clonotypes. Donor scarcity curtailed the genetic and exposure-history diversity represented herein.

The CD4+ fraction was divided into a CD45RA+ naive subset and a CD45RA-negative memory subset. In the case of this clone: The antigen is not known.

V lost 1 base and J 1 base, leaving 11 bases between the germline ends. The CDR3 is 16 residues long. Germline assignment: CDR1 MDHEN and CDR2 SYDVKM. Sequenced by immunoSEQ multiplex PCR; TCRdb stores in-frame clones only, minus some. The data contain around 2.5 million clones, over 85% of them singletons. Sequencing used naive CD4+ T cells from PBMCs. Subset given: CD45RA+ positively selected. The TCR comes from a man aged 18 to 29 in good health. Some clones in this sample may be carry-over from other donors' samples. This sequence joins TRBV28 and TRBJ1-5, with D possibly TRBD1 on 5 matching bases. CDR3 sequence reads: CASSLSPGPSNQPQHF. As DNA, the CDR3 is TGTGCCAGCAGTTTATCCCCGGGGCCCAGCAATCAGCCCCAGCATTTT.